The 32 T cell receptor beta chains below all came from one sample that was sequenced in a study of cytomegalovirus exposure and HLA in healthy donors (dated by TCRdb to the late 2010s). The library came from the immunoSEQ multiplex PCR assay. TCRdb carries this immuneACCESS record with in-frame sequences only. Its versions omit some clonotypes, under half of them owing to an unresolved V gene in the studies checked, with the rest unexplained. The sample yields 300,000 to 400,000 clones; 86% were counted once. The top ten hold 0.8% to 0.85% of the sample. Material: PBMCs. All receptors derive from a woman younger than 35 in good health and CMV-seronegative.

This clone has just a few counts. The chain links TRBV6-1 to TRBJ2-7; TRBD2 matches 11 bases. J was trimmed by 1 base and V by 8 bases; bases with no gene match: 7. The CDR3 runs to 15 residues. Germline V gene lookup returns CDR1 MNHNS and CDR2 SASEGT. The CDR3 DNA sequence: TGTGCCAGCCTTGCCTTAGCGGGAGGGTCCTACGAGCAGTACTTC. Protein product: CASLALAGGSYEQYF.

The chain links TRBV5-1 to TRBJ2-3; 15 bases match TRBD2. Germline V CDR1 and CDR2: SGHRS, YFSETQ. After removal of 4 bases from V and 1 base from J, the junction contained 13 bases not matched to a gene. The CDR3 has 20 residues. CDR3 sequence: CASSAVGTSGRKPGTDTQYF. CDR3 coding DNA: TGCGCCAGCAGCGCCGTCGGGACTAGCGGGAGGAAGCCGGGCACAGATACGCAGTATTTT.

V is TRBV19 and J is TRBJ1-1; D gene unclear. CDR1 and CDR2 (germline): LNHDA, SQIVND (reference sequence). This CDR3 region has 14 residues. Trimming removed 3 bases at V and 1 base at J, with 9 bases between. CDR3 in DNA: TGTGCCAGTAGTATGCGTCACCCGAACACTGAAGCTTTCTTT. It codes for CASSMRHPNTEAFF.

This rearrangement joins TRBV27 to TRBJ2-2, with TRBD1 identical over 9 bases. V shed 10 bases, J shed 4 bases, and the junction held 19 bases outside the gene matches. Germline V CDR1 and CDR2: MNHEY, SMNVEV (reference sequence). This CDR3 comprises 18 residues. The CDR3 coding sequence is TGTGCCATTTTCGCACCGGGGGGAGGACAGGGGATCACCGGGGAGCTGTTTTTT. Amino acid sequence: CAIFAPGGGQGITGELFF.

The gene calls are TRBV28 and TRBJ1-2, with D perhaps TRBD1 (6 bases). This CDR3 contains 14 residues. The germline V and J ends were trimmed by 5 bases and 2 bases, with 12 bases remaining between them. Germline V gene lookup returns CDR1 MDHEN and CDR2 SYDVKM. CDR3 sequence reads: CASSAGQLNYGYTF. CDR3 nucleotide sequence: TGTGCCAGCAGTGCCGGACAGCTAAACTATGGCTACACCTTC.

The CDR3 reads CASSSPTWTSGAGDTQYF. DNA of the CDR3: TGTGCCAGCAGCTCCCCCACGTGGACTAGCGGGGCGGGGGATACGCAGTATTTT. The chain links TRBV7-9 to TRBJ2-3; TRBD2 matches 12 bases. J was trimmed by 6 bases and V by 4 bases; bases with no gene match: 14. This CDR3 has 18 residues. Germline loops: CDR1 SEHNR, CDR2 FQNEAQ (reference sequence).

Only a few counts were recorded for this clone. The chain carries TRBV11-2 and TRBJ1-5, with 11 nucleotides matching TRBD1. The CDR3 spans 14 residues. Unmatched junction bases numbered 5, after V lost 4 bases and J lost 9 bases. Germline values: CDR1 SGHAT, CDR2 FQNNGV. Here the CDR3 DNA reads TGTGCCAGCAGCTCGGACAGGGGGCATGGGCCCCAGCATTTT. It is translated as CASSSDRGHGPQHF.

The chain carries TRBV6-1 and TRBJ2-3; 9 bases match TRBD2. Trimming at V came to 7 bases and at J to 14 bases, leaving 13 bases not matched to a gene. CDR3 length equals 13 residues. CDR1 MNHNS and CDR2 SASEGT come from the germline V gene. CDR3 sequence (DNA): TGTGCCAGCACCCCCCAAGAGGGACTAGCTTTGTATTTT. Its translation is CASTPQEGLALYF.

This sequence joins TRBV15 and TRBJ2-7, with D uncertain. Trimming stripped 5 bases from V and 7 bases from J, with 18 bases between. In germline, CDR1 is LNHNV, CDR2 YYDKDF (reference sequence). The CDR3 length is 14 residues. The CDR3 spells CATSRTTSIREQYF. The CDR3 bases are TGTGCCACCAGCCGAACCACCTCCATTCGGGAGCAGTACTTC.

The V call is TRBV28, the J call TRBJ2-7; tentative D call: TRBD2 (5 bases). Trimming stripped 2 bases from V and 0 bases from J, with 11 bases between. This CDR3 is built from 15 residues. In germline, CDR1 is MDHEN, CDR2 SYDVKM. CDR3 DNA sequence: TGTGCCAGCAGTTTACCTAGCATCGGCTCCTACGAGCAGTACTTC. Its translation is CASSLPSIGSYEQYF.

The CDR3 bases are TGTGCCAGCTTTCTTGACTCGAAGCCCCACGAGCAGTACTTC. This gives the protein CASFLDSKPHEQYF. The genes are TRBV6-1 and TRBJ2-7, with D hard to call. V lost 8 bases, J lost 5 bases, and 19 bases lay in between. This CDR3 spans 14 amino acids. Germline V gene lookup returns CDR1 MNHNS and CDR2 SASEGT.

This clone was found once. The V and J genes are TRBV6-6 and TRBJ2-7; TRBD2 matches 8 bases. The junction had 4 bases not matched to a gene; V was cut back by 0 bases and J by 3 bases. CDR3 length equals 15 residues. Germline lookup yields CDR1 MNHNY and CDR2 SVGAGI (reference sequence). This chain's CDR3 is CASSYSTTSVYEQYF. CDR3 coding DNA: TGTGCCAGCAGTTACTCGACGACTAGCGTCTACGAGCAGTACTTC.

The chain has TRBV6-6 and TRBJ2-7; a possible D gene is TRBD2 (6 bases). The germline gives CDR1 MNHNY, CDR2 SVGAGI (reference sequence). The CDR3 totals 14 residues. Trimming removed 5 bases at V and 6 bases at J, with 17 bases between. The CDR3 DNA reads TGTGCCAGCAGTCCCCGGGGGACTGCCGGCGAGCAGTACTTC. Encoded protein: CASSPRGTAGEQYF.

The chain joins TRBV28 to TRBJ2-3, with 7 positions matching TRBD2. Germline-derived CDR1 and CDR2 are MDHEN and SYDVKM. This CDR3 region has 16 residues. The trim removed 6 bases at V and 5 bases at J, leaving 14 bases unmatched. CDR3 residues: CASRPLWGRAVDTQYF. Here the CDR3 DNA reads TGTGCCAGCAGGCCCCTTTGGGGGAGGGCCGTAGATACGCAGTATTTT.

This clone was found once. The CDR3 DNA reads as TGTGCCAGCAGGGAGGGACAGAGAGGCACCGGGGAGCTGTTTTTT. The encoded protein is CASREGQRGTGELFF. This chain connects TRBV2 to TRBJ2-2, with D perhaps TRBD1 (7 bases). The germline gives CDR1 SNHLY, CDR2 FYNNEI. Trimming removed 6 bases at V and 4 bases at J, with 15 bases between. The CDR3 is 15 residues long.

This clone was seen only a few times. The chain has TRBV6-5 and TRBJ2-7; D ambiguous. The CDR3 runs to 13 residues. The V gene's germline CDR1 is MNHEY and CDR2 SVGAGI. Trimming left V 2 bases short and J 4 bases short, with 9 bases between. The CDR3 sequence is CASSYEQHYEQYF. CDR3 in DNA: TGTGCCAGCAGTTACGAACAGCATTACGAGCAGTACTTC.

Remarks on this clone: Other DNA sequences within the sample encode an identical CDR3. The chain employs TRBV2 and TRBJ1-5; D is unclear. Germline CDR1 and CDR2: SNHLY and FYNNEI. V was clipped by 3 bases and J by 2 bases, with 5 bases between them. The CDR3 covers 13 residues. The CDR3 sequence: CASSERGNQPQHF. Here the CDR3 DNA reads TGTGCCAGCAGTGAGAGGGGCAATCAGCCCCAGCATTTT.

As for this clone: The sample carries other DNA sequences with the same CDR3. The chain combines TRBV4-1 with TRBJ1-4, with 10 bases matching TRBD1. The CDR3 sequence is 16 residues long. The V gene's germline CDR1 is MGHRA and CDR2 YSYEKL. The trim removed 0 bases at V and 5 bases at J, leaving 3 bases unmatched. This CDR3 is CASSQDRDRGNEKLFF. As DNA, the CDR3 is TGCGCCAGCAGCCAAGATCGGGACAGGGGCAATGAAAAACTGTTTTTT.

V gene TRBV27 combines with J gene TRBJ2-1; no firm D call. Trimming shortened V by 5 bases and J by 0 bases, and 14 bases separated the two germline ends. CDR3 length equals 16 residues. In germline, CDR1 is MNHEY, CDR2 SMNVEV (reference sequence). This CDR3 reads CASSNAAPSSYNEQFF. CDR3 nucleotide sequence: TGTGCCAGCAGTAACGCTGCCCCGAGCTCCTACAATGAGCAGTTCTTC.

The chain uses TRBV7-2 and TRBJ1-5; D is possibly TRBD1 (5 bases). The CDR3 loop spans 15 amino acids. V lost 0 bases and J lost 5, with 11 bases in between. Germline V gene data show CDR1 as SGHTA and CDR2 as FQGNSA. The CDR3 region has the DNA TGTGCCAGCAGCTTAGCGGCAGGGCCACATCAGCCCCAGCATTTT. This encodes CASSLAAGPHQPQHF.

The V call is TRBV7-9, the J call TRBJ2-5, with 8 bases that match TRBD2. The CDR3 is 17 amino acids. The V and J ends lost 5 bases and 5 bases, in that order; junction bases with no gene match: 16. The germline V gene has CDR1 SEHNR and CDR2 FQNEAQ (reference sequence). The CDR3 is CASSRTSSGENGETQYF. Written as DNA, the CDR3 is TGTGCCAGCAGCCGCACAAGTAGCGGGGAGAACGGGGAGACCCAGTACTTC.

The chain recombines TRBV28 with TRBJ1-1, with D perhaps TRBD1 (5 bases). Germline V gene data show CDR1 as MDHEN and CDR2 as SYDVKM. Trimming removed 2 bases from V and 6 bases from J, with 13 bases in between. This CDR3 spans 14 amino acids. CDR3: CASSLRTVRAEAFF. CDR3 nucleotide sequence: TGTGCCAGCAGTTTACGGACGGTCAGGGCTGAAGCTTTCTTT.

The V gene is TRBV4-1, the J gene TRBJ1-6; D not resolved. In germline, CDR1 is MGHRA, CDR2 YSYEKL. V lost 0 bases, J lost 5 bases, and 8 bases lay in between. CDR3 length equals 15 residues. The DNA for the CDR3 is TGCGCCAGCAGCCAAGAGGGCCTGGATAATTCACCCCTCCACTTT. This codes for CASSQEGLDNSPLHF.

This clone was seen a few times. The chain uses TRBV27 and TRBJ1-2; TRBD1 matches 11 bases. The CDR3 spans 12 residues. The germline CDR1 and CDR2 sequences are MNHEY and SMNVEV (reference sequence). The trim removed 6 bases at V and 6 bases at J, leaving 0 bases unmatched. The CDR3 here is CASRDRGHGYTF. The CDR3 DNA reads TGTGCCAGCAGGGACAGGGGGCATGGCTACACCTTC.

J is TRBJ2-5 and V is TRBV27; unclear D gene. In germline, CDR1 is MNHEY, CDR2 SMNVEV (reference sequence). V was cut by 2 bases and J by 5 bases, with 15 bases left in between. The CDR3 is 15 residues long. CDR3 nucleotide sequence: TGTGCCAGCAGTTTAAATGCCCTACGCAGGGAGACCCAGTACTTC. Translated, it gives CASSLNALRRETQYF.

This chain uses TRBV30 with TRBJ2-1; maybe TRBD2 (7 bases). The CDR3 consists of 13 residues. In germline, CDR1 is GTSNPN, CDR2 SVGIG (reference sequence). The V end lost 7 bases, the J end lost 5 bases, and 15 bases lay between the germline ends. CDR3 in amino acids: CALKGGAHNEQFF. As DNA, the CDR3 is TGTGCCTTAAAGGGGGGGGCCCACAATGAGCAGTTCTTC.

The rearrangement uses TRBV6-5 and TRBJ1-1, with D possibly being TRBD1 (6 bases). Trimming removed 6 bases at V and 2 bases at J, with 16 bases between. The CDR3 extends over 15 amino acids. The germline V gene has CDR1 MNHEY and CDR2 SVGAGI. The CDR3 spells CASSRLLGGNTEAFF. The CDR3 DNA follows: TGTGCCAGCAGCCGACTTCTAGGGGGTAACACTGAAGCTTTCTTT.

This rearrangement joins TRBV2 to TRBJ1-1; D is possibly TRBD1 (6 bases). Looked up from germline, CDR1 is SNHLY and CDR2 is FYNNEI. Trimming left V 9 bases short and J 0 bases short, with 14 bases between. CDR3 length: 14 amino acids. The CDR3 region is CASRRRDMNTEAFF. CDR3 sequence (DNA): TGTGCCAGTAGGAGACGGGACATGAACACTGAAGCTTTCTTT.

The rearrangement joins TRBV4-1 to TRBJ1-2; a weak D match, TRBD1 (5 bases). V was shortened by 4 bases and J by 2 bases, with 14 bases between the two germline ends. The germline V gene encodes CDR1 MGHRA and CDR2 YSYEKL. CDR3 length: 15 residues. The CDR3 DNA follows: TGCGCCAGCAGCCCGGGGGGGAGTCTCAACTATGGCTACACCTTC. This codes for CASSPGGSLNYGYTF.

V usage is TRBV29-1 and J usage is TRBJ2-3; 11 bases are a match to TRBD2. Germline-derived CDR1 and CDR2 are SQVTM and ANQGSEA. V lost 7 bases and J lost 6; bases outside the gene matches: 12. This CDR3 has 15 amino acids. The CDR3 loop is CSGAQIAGGGDTQYF. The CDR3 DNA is TGCAGCGGTGCCCAAATAGCGGGAGGGGGTGATACGCAGTATTTT.

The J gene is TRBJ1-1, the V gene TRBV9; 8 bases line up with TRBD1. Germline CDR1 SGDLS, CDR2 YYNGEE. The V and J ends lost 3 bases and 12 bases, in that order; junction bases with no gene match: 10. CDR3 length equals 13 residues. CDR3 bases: TGTGCCAGCAGCGCCGGGACAGGAACGTACCCTTTCTTT. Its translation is CASSAGTGTYPFF.

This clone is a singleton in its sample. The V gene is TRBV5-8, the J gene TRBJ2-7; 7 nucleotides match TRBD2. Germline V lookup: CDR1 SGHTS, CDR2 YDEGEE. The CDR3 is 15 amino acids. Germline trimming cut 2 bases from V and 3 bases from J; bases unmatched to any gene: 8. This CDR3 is CASSLSGGLHYEQYF. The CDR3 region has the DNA TGTGCCAGCAGCTTATCCGGGGGACTACACTACGAGCAGTACTTC.